This TCR beta chain originates from a study of T-cell reconstitution after alpha-beta-depleted transplantation in children. Study conclusions and caveats: A year had passed since transplant, and T-cell counts and diversity by then came mostly from newly produced T cells. Alpha-beta T cells present about two months after transplant were reported to originate from several hundred expanded graft clones. Recipient T cells and thymic progenitors that survived gave rise to the high TCRbeta diversity observed at day 60 in some patients.

Unique molecular identifiers were incorporated during preparation of the TCRbeta library. TCRdb reprocessed the PCR reads with MiXCR, giving one entry per CDR3 protein. In the table there are about 97,000 distinct CDR3 sequences, about 6% of which are singletons. This clonotype was found many times. The antigen remains undetermined. The starting material was PBMCs, mostly from graft donor cells, obtained 60 days after TCRalphabeta/CD19-depleted stem cell transplant. The TCR was taken from a female patient between 2 and 10 years old who had a stem cell transplant for Fanconi anemia, so the T cells may come from the graft donor.

CDR3 sequence reads: CSALLVDTQYF. DNA of the CDR3: TGCAGCGCCTTATTGGTAGATACGCAGTATTTT. The rearrangement joins TRBV29-1 to TRBJ2-3, with D unclear. The CDR3 contains 11 residues. Trimming pared 7 bases from V and 5 bases from J, leaving 10 bases between. Germline lookup yields CDR1 SQVTM and CDR2 ANQGSEA.